The clone carrying this TCR beta chain was picked up a small number of times. The antigen remains unidentified. This sample is drawn from a study of cytomegalovirus exposure and HLA in healthy donors. Study-level results: Some public TCRs appeared in many individuals, while most sequences were rare. TCR beta V segments were, for the most part, productive about 87% or about 30% of the time in an earlier analysis.

The PCR made use of 60 Vbeta and 13 Jbeta primers. Method: immunoSEQ multiplex PCR; TCRdb's copy keeps in-frame clones and lacks some. This repertoire shows more than 110,000 clones, approximately 70% found once; its top ten account for under 15%. The CDR3 runs to 15 residues. Trimming removed 3 bases at V and 7 bases at J, with 19 bases between. Per the germline V gene, CDR1 is SGDLS and CDR2 is YYNGEE. This chain links TRBV9 with TRBJ1-2; perhaps TRBD1 as D (6 bases). This sequence originates from a human donor in good health. Sequencing was performed on PBMCs. The CDR3, as DNA: TGTGCCAGCAGCGCAAACAGGGACGGGGCAAGTGGCTACACCTTC. It yields the protein CASSANRDGASGYTF.